A selection of T cell receptor beta chains follows, all from one sample in a study of radiation and T cells in renal cell carcinoma. Clones were read by immunoSEQ multiplex PCR, and TCRdb kept only the in-frame ones, dropping some. The sample lists 130,000 to 150,000 clones; about 85% were seen once. The sample consisted of blood, taken from a patient whose treatment included radiotherapy and nephrectomy. The receptors come from a woman aged 70 to 79 with renal cell carcinoma. Both conserved end residues are part of each CDR3. A D gene is named only where the DNA matches it firmly. The size field is filled for only some rows; it gives once, few, many or a size class.

clone size	V gene	CDR3 length	J gene	D gene	CDR3 protein	CDR3 DNA
-	TRBV5-1	15	TRBJ2-3	TRBD2	CASTKRGASTDTQYF	TGCGCCAGCACCAAGCGGGGGGCCAGCACAGATACGCAGTATTTT
-	TRBV4-1	18	TRBJ2-3	TRBD1	CASSQEKLGQGSTDTQYF	TGCGCCAGCAGCCAAGAAAAACTGGGACAGGGAAGCACAGATACGCAGTATTTT
-	TRBV11-3	13	TRBJ1-1	-	CASSFRGGTEAFF	TGTGCCAGCAGCTTCAGGGGAGGTACTGAAGCTTTCTTT
-	TRBV7-8	15	TRBJ1-1	-	CASSLVRGLNTEAFF	TGTGCCAGCAGCTTAGTTCGGGGGTTGAACACTGAAGCTTTCTTT
-	TRBV5-1	14	TRBJ1-2	-	CASSLAGGWNGYTF	TGCGCCAGCAGCTTGGCAGGTGGTTGGAATGGCTACACCTTC
-	TRBV4-3	19	TRBJ2-2	TRBD2	CASSHLRAGLAGGTGELFF	TGCGCCAGCAGCCACCTCCGGGCCGGCCTAGCGGGGGGCACCGGGGAGCTGTTTTTT
-	TRBV9	15	TRBJ2-7	-	CASSVEPGHIYEQYF	TGTGCCAGCAGCGTAGAACCGGGACATATTTACGAGCAGTACTTC
-	TRBV7-2	16	TRBJ2-7	TRBD1	CASSPRTGGEGIEQYF	TGTGCCAGCAGCCCGCGGACAGGGGGAGAGGGGATCGAGCAGTACTTC
-	TRBV10-3	13	TRBJ2-7	-	CAISSGATYEQYF	TGTGCCATCAGTAGCGGTGCTACCTACGAGCAGTACTTC
-	TRBV28	11	TRBJ1-2	-	CASSAVYGYTF	TGTGCCAGCAGCGCAGTGTATGGCTACACCTTC
-	TRBV4-2	17	TRBJ1-1	TRBD1	CASSQDRDRAPYTEAFF	TGTGCCAGCAGCCAAGATCGGGACAGGGCTCCTTACACTGAAGCTTTCTTT
-	TRBV9	17	TRBJ2-6	-	CASSPDGGFSGANVLTF	TGTGCCAGCAGCCCCGACGGGGGTTTTTCTGGGGCCAACGTCCTGACTTTC
-	TRBV9	15	TRBJ2-3	TRBD1	CASSLRTGAVDTQYF	TGTGCCAGCAGCTTAAGGACAGGGGCGGTGGATACGCAGTATTTT
-	TRBV11-2	15	TRBJ1-5	-	CASSLEVGVDQPQHF	TGTGCCAGCAGCTTAGAAGTCGGGGTGGATCAGCCCCAGCATTTT
-	TRBV7-8	13	TRBJ2-7	-	CASSLEGGSEQYF	TGTGCCAGCAGCTTAGAGGGGGGTAGCGAGCAGTACTTC
-	TRBV6-1	14	TRBJ1-5	-	CASSENRLNQPQHF	TGTGCCAGCAGTGAGAACCGGCTAAATCAGCCCCAGCATTTT
-	TRBV5-1	18	TRBJ2-3	-	CASSLDPRLLRNTDTQYF	TGCGCCAGCAGCTTGGATCCCAGACTGCTACGAAACACAGATACGCAGTATTTT
-	TRBV5-1	14	TRBJ2-7	-	CASSLSGAGYEQYF	TGCGCCAGCAGCTTGTCGGGGGCCGGCTACGAGCAGTACTTC
-	TRBV6-5	15	TRBJ1-1	-	CASYRARNLNTEAFF	TGTGCCAGCTATAGGGCGCGAAATCTGAACACTGAAGCTTTCTTT
-	TRBV11-3	15	TRBJ2-7	TRBD1	CASSRGGTGGYEQYF	TGTGCCAGCAGCCGTGGGGGGACAGGGGGCTACGAGCAGTACTTC
-	TRBV2	12	TRBJ2-7	TRBD2	CASSGTRNEQYF	TGTGCCAGCAGTGGGACTAGGAACGAGCAGTACTTC
-	TRBV29-1	13	TRBJ1-4	-	CSVGVKGGEKLFF	TGCAGCGTTGGAGTAAAGGGTGGTGAAAAACTGTTTTTT
-	TRBV4-2	15	TRBJ2-7	-	CASSQVGGLGREQYF	TGTGCCAGCAGCCAAGTAGGGGGACTGGGTCGCGAGCAGTACTTC
-	TRBV7-2	13	TRBJ2-5	-	CASSLNKIETQYF	TGTGCCAGCAGCTTAAATAAGATTGAGACCCAGTACTTC
-	TRBV9	15	TRBJ1-1	-	CASSSDGHRNTEAFF	TGTGCCAGCAGCTCCGACGGACACCGGAACACTGAAGCTTTCTTT
-	TRBV4-3	19	TRBJ2-7	TRBD1	CASSQAALSTGTESYEQYF	TGCGCCAGCAGCCAAGCCGCACTTTCTACCGGGACAGAATCCTACGAGCAGTACTTC
-	TRBV25-1	14	TRBJ2-5	-	CASSDPTLSGTQYF	TGTGCCAGCAGTGACCCGACCTTATCGGGGACCCAGTACTTC
-	TRBV30	12	TRBJ1-1	-	CATKGVGTEAFF	TGTGCCACTAAGGGGGTGGGCACTGAAGCTTTCTTT
-	TRBV11-2	15	TRBJ1-1	TRBD1	CASSYRGQVNTEAFF	TGTGCCAGCAGCTACCGTGGACAGGTCAACACTGAAGCTTTCTTT
-	TRBV27	15	TRBJ1-3	-	CASNVRGLPGNTIYF	TGTGCCAGCAACGTTCGCGGGCTGCCTGGAAACACCATATATTTT
-	TRBV4-3	17	TRBJ1-2	-	CASSQDVAGPTNYGYTF	TGCGCCAGCAGCCAAGACGTGGCAGGGCCCACTAACTATGGCTACACCTTC
once	TRBV5-1	14	TRBJ2-1	-	CASSRGTSYNEQFF	TGCGCCAGCAGCCGGGGGACCTCCTACAATGAGCAGTTCTTC
-	TRBV9	16	TRBJ2-3	TRBD2	CASSTIAGGSTDTQYF	TGTGCCAGCAGCACAATAGCGGGGGGCAGCACAGATACGCAGTATTTT
-	TRBV6-5	15	TRBJ1-4	-	CASSYTRAAHEKLFF	TGTGCCAGCAGTTACACCAGGGCGGCTCATGAAAAACTGTTTTTT
-	TRBV5-4	15	TRBJ2-7	-	CASSSEGQNFYEQYF	TGTGCCAGCAGCTCGGAGGGACAGAATTTCTACGAGCAGTACTTC
few	TRBV13	10	TRBJ2-6	-	CASSGPRLTF	TGTGCCAGCAGCGGACCCCGTCTGACTTTC
-	TRBV28	13	TRBJ1-2	-	CASSSPDGYGYTF	TGTGCCAGCAGTTCTCCTGACGGGTATGGCTACACCTTC